What follows describes a single TCR beta chain. This entry belongs to a study of blood T cell repertoires in COVID-19. Study at large: There were acute and convalescent COVID-19 samples, and they came from the United States, Italy and Spain.

This CDR3 region has 16 residues. V shed 6 bases, J shed 0 bases, and the junction held 7 bases outside the gene matches. The germline V gene has CDR1 SGDLS and CDR2 YYNGEE. This table comes from immunoSEQ multiplex PCR, and its TCRdb copy is limited to in-frame clones, with some not included. The sample yields some 350,000 clones, approximately 92% seen once. Cohort assignment relied on participant-reported clinical history. V is TRBV9 and J is TRBJ2-2, with 8 bases lining up with TRBD2. The sample was PBMCs or T cells enriched from blood (not recorded which). The sequence was collected from a man younger than 30 who had recovered from COVID-19. The CDR3: CASTTVTSANTGELFF. The CDR3 DNA reads TGTGCCAGCACCACAGTGACTAGCGCGAACACCGGGGAGCTGTTTTTT.